This T cell receptor beta chain came from a study of CD8+ T cells in alopecia areata. TCR sequencing used cDNA made by reverse transcription of extracted RNA. The data were produced by immunoSEQ multiplex PCR, yet TCRdb's version contains in-frame clones alone and is incomplete. The profile covers some 110,000 clones, none occurring a single time. About this clone: Antigen specificity is unknown. Mouse germline and gene names are used. Read data end 4 residues before the CDR3 end; the end is taken from the germline J gene.

General study points: Higher clonality than in normal scalp was seen in lesional scalp, especially alopecia totalis/universalis. Tissue-resident alphabeta T cells belonging to normal skin likewise get sequenced within scalp specimens.

The germline V gene encodes CDR1 NNHNN and CDR2 SYGAGS (reference sequence). This CDR3 comprises 13 residues. Trimming removed 3 bases from V and 2 bases from J, with 7 bases in between. The chain uses TRBV13-2 and TRBJ2-4, with TRBD1 as a possible D gene (6 bases). The sequenced material came from lesional skin. The sequence came from a C3H/HeJ mouse with alopecia areata. This strain has MHC haplotype H2-k. The DNA read from the CDR3 is TGTGCCAGCGGTGGGACAGTTCAAAAC. Translated, it gives CASGGTVQN. The CDR3 as a whole reads CASGGTVQNTLYF.